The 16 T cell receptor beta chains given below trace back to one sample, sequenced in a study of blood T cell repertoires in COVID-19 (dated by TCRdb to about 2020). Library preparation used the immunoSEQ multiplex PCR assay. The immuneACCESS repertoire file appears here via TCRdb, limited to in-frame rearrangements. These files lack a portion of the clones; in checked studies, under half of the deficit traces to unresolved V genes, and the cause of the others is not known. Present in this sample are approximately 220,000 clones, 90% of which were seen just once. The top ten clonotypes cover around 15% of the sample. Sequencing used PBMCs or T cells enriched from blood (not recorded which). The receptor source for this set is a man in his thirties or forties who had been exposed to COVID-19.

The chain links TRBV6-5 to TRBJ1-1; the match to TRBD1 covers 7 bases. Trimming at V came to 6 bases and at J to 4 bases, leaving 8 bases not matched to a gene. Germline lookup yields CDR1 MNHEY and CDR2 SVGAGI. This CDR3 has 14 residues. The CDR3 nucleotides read TGTGCCAGCAGGCTAACCCAGGGGGGCACTGAAGCTTTCTTT. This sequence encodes CASRLTQGGTEAFF.

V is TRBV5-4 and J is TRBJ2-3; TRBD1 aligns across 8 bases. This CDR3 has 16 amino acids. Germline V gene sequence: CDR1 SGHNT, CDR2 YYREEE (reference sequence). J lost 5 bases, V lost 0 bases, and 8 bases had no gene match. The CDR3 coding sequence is TGTGCCAGCAGCTTGGTAATCGGCAGGGGGCAAGATACGCAGTATTTT. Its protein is CASSLVIGRGQDTQYF.

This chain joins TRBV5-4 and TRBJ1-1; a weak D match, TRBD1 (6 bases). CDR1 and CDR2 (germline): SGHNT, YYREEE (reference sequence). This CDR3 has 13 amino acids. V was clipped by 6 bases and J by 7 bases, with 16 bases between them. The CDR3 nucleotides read TGTGCCAGCACTCCGGGGGGGCGGGGTGAAGCTTTCTTT. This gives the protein CASTPGGRGEAFF.

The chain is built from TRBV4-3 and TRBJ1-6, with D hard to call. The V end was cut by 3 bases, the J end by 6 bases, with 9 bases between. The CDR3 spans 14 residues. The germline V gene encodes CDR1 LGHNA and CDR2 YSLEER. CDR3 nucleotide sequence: TGCGCCAGCAGCCAGACAAGCTCTAATTCACCCCTCCACTTT. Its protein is CASSQTSSNSPLHF.

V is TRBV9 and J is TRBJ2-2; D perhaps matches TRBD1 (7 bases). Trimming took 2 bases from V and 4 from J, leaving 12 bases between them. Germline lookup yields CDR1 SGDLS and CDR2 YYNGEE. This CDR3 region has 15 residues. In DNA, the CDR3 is TGTGCCAGCAGCGTCTGGCAGGGGGGCACCGGGGAGCTGTTTTTT. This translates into CASSVWQGGTGELFF. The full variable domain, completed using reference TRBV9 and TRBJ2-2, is DSGVTQTPKHLITATGQRVTLRCSPRSGDLSVYWYQQSLDQGLQFLIQYYNGEERAKGNILERFSAQQFPDLHSELNLSSLELGDSALYFCASSVWQGGTGELFFGEGSRLTVL.

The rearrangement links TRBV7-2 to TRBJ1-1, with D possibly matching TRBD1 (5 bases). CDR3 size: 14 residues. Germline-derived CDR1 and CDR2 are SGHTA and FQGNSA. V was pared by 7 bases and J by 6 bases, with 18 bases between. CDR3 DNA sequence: TGTGCCAGCACCGTGCCCGGGACTACGGCTGAAGCTTTCTTT. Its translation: CASTVPGTTAEAFF.

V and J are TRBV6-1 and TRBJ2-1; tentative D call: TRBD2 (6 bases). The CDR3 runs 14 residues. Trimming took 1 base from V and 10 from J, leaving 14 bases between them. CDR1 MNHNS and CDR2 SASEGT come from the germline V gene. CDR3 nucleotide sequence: TGTGCCAGCAGTGAAGTATCAGGGCGGGACGAGCAGTTCTTC. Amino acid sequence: CASSEVSGRDEQFF.

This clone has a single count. The CDR3 sequence: CSVAGGGYEQYF. DNA of the CDR3: TGCAGCGTTGCGGGAGGGGGCTACGAGCAGTACTTC. This chain joins TRBV29-1 and TRBJ2-7; 8 bases align to TRBD2. The trim removed 4 bases at V and 3 bases at J, leaving 2 bases unmatched. This CDR3 comprises 12 residues. The germline V gene encodes CDR1 SQVTM and CDR2 ANQGSEA.

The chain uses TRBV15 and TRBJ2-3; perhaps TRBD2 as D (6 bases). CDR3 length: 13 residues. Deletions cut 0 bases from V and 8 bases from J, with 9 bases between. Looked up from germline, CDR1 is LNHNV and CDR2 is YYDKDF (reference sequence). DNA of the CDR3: TGTGCCACCAGCAGAGAGGCGGGGCGTACGCAGTATTTT. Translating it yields CATSREAGRTQYF.

CDR3 sequence reads: CASRLLAGASNEQFF. Written as DNA, the CDR3 is TGTGCCAGCAGGTTACTAGCGGGGGCCTCCAATGAGCAGTTCTTC. This chain joins TRBV2 and TRBJ2-1, with 11 nucleotides matching TRBD2. Losses at the gene ends were 6 bases for V and 6 bases for J; bases not matched to a gene: 7. The CDR3 has 15 amino acids. Germline assignment: CDR1 SNHLY and CDR2 FYNNEI.

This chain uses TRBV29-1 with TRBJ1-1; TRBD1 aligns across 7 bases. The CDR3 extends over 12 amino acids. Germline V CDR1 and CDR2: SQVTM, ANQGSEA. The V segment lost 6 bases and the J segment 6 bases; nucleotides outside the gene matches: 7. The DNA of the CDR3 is TGCAGCGTGGGGAACAGGGGATCTGAAGCTTTCTTT. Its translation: CSVGNRGSEAFF.

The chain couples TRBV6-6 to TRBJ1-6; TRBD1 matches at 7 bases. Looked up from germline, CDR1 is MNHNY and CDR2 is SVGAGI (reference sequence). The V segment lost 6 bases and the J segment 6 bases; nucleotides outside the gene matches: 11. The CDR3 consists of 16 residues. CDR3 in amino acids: CASSRRQGGINSPLHF. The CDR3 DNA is TGTGCCAGCAGCCGCCGACAGGGAGGAATTAATTCACCCCTCCACTTT.

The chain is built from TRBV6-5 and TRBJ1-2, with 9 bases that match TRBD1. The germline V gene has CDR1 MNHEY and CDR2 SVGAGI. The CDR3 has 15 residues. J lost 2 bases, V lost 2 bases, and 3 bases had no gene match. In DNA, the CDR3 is TGTGCCAGCAGTTACCAAGGGACAGGGAACTATGGCTACACCTTC. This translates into CASSYQGTGNYGYTF.

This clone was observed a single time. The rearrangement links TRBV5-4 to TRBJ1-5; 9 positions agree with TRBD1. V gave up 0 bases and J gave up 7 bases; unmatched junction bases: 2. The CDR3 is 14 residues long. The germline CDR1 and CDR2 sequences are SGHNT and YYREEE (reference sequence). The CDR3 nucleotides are TGTGCCAGCAGCTTGGGACAGGGGGAACAGCCCCAGCATTTT. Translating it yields CASSLGQGEQPQHF.

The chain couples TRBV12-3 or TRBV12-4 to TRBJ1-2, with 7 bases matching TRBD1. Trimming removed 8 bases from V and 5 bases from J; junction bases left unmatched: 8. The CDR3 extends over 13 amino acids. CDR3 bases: TGTGCCAGCCGGCTGACAGGGAAATATGGCTACACCTTC. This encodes CASRLTGKYGYTF.

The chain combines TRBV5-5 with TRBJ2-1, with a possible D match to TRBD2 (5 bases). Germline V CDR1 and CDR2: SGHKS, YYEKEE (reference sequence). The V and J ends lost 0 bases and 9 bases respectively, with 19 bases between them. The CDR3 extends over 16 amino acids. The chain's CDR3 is CASSLDAVGASTEQFF. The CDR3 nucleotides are TGTGCCAGCAGCTTGGATGCAGTTGGAGCTAGCACTGAGCAGTTCTTC.